This TCR beta chain was retrieved from a study of T cells after posttransplantation cyclophosphamide. Overall study findings and caveats: TRB overlap between skin or GI tissue T cells and blood was limited. TRB clonality was highly associated with recipient CMV seropositivity and reactivation. Later blood repertoires were often dominated by clones from the donor CD8+ memory compartment.

Controls had myeloablative marrow grafts with methotrexate and calcineurin inhibitor, sampled at 1 year. This CDR3 region has 15 residues. V gave up 5 bases and J gave up 6 bases; unmatched junction bases: 7. Germline V gene data show CDR1 as MRHNA and CDR2 as SNTAGT. Repertoires were generated with immunoSEQ multiplex PCR, while TCRdb's copy carries only in-frame clones and drops some. The sample lists about 21,000 clones, 75% to 90% occurring once. With regard to this clone: Antigen specificity is unknown.

The sequencing here drew on PBMCs, taken about 360 days after allogeneic stem cell transplant with calcineurin inhibitor and methotrexate. This clonotype was sampled from a female patient younger than 45 who received an allogeneic stem cell transplant from an unrelated donor, was CMV-positive, and had acute and chronic GVHD. Some T cells may trace back to the graft donor. The V gene is TRBV6-4, the J gene TRBJ2-7; 13 bases are a match to TRBD2. The CDR3 nucleotides are TGTGCCAGCAGTCCACTAGCGGGAGGGCCTGGCGAGCAGTACTTC. Its protein is CASSPLAGGPGEQYF.